This entry describes one T cell receptor beta chain. Its antigen is undetermined. The ends lost 7 bases at V and 2 bases at J; junction bases unmatched: 7. The CDR3 runs to 17 residues. This entry belongs to a study of T-cell reconstitution after alpha-beta-depleted transplantation in children. Preparation of the TCRbeta library involved a method that used unique molecular identifiers. TCRdb used MiXCR to reprocess the PCR reads, holding one entry per CDR3 protein. The data show about a million distinct CDR3 sequences, roughly 29% seen once. General study findings and limits: Reportedly, roughly two months post-transplant, alpha-beta T cells arose from several hundred expanded graft clones. By one year post-transplant, T-cell counts and diversity largely arose from T cells that were newly produced.

The sequence was collected from a boy under two years old who had a stem cell transplant for SCID, so the T cells may come from the graft donor. The gene calls are TRBV12-3 or TRBV12-4 and TRBJ2-2; 13 bases fit TRBD2. The sample in question was PBMCs, mostly from graft donor cells, obtained 360 days after TCRalphabeta/CD19-depleted stem cell transplant. CDR3 sequence (DNA): TGTGCCAGCAAGAGAGGACTAGCGGGGGTTAACACCGGGGAGCTGTTTTTT. Translating gives CASKRGLAGVNTGELFF.